The 9 T cell receptor beta chains below were found in one sample sequenced in a study of response to subunit inactivated influenza vaccine. TCRdb re-analysed the RT-PCR reads in MiXCR, keeping a single row per CDR3 protein. The profile shows hundreds of thousands of distinct CDR3 sequences, roughly 14% of them singletons. Sequencing was performed on PBMCs from blood, taken less than 15 days before vaccination. The source of these receptors is a man aged 45-60 years who received an inactivated influenza vaccine.

This clonotype was found a few times. The chain combines TRBV24-1 with TRBJ2-2, with D tentatively TRBD1 or TRBD2 (6 bases each). Trimming cost V 9 bases and J 2 bases, with 15 bases left between them. The CDR3 loop spans 15 amino acids. The germline gives CDR1 KGHDR, CDR2 SFDVKD. Here the CDR3 reads CATGGGTHNTGELFF. The CDR3 nucleotides are TGTGCCACCGGAGGAGGGACACATAACACCGGGGAGCTGTTTTTT.

In its sample, this clonotype was seen a few times. The chain uses TRBV7-9 and TRBJ2-7; no clear D. This CDR3 is 12 amino acids long. CDR1 is SEHNR, CDR2 FQNEAQ, per germline (reference sequence). V dropped 2 bases and J dropped 4 bases, with 6 bases sitting between them. The CDR3 is CASSLNAYEQYF. The CDR3 coding sequence is TGTGCCAGCAGCTTAAACGCATACGAGCAGTACTTC.

The table lists this clonotype with a few counts. The V gene is TRBV12-3 or TRBV12-4, the J gene TRBJ1-2; 7 bases fit TRBD1. The CDR3 runs 13 residues. Trimming cost V 6 bases and J 5 bases; bases outside gene matches: 6. The CDR3 coding sequence is TGTGCCAGCAGCACAGGGGTTGGATATGGCTACACCTTC. It yields the protein CASSTGVGYGYTF.

This clonotype appeared a few times. The V call is TRBV5-1, the J call TRBJ1-6; 7 nucleotides line up with TRBD1. The CDR3 totals 16 residues. Germline V gene sequence: CDR1 SGHRS, CDR2 YFSETQ. V trimming: 1 base; J trimming: 7 bases; junction bases outside the gene matches: 8. This CDR3 reads CASSLQPGTDNSPLHF. The CDR3 DNA is TGCGCCAGCAGCTTGCAACCCGGGACAGACAATTCACCCCTCCACTTT.

The table lists this clonotype with a few counts. The rearrangement uses TRBV2 and TRBJ2-6; 9 positions agree with TRBD1. CDR3 length: 17 residues. From germline, CDR1 is SNHLY and CDR2 FYNNEI. Trimming at V came to 5 bases and at J to 0 bases, leaving 5 bases not matched to a gene. The CDR3 region has the DNA TGTGCCAGCAGTCCCGGGACAGGGACCTCTGGGGCCAACGTCCTGACTTTC. This codes for CASSPGTGTSGANVLTF.

The sample holds a few counts of this clonotype. DNA of the CDR3: TGTGCCTGGAGCCTGGGACAGGGAGGGGGTACGCAGTATTTT. It codes for CAWSLGQGGGTQYF. This rearrangement joins TRBV30 to TRBJ2-3; 9 nucleotides match TRBD1. The CDR3 has 14 amino acids. J gave up 8 bases and V 3 bases, and 9 bases lay outside the gene matches. The germline gives CDR1 GTSNPN, CDR2 SVGIG (reference sequence).

The rearrangement links TRBV5-1 to TRBJ2-2; D might be TRBD2 (5 bases). The CDR3 covers 17 residues. Deletions cut 4 bases from V and 4 bases from J, with 20 bases between. CDR1 is SGHRS, CDR2 YFSETQ, per germline. CDR3 residues: CASSPGPSRAGTGELFF. The CDR3 bases are TGCGCCAGCAGCCCCGGCCCCTCAAGGGCGGGCACCGGGGAGCTGTTTTTT. The full variable domain, with the rest looked up from reference TRBV5-1 and TRBJ2-2, is KAGVTQTPRYLIKTRGQQVTLSCSPISGHRSVSWYQQTPGQGLQFLFEYFSETQRNKGNFPGRFSGRQFSNSRSEMNVSTLELGDSALYLCASSPGPSRAGTGELFFGEGSRLTVL.

CDR3 region: CATRSTGVNTEAFF. The CDR3, as DNA: TGTGCCACCAGATCGACAGGGGTGAACACTGAAGCTTTCTTT. The chain is built from TRBV15 and TRBJ1-1, with TRBD1 matching over 8 bases. The germline V gene encodes CDR1 LNHNV and CDR2 YYDKDF (reference sequence). The J segment lost 0 bases and the V segment lost 6 bases, leaving 3 bases of the junction unmatched. The CDR3 spans 14 residues.

This chain links TRBV20-1 with TRBJ2-5; D may be TRBD1 or TRBD2 (6 bases each). This CDR3 has 14 residues. Trimming stripped 2 bases from V and 7 bases from J, with 17 bases between. Germline CDR1 reads DFQATT; CDR2 reads SNEGSKA (reference sequence). CDR3 residues: CSARPHGGEGTQYF. DNA of the CDR3: TGCAGTGCTAGACCCCACGGGGGCGAAGGGACCCAGTACTTC.